This T cell receptor (beta chain) was captured in a study of monozygotic twins with inflammatory bowel disease. The unique tags termed UMIs, each holding a 6-nucleotide sample barcode, were added by means of template switching. No DNA is given; TCRdb re-called the 5' RACE reads and lists each CDR3 protein once. Its listing shows some 440,000 distinct CDR3 sequences. The CDR3 covers 17 residues. From whole blood, total RNA was isolated without any sorting of T cells. V gene TRBV12-3 or TRBV12-4 combines with J gene TRBJ1-1; TCRdb's D call, TRBD1, is unchecked because there is no DNA. This receptor was identified in a human donor with ulcerative colitis or Crohn's disease, or a healthy co-twin of an affected twin (not recorded which). The sequencing sample was made of blood. This chain's CDR3 is CASSPGPPQGANTEAFF.